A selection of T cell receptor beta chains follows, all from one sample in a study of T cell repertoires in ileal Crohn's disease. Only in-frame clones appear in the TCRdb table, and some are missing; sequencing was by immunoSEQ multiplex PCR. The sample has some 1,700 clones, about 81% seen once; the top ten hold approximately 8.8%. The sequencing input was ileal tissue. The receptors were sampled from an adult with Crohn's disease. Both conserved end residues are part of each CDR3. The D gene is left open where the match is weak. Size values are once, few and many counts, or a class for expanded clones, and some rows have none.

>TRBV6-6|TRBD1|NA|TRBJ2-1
TGTGCCAGCAGTTACCCCACAGGGGGAAGGAATGAGCAGTTCTTC
CASSYPTGGRNEQFF
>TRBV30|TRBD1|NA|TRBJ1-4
TGTGCCTGGAGTGTTCCTGGAGGGGGCTTTAATGAAAAACTGTTTTTT
CAWSVPGGGFNEKLFF
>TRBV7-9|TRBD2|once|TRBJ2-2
TGTGCCAGCAGCTCGACCGCACTAGCGGGAGGCACCGGGGAGCTGTTTTTT
CASSSTALAGGTGELFF
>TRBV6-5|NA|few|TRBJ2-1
TGTGCCAGCAGAAATGGGCAGGCCAACAATGAGCAGTTCTTC
CASRNGQANNEQFF
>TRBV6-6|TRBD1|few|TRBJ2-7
TGTGCCGCTACGGACAGGGTCACGACGAGGGCCTACGAGCAGTACTTC
CAATDRVTTRAYEQYF
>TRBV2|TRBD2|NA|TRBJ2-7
TGTGCCAGCAGTGAGTTGCGGGGGGGCCAAGGTGCGCAGTACTTC
CASSELRGGQGAQYF
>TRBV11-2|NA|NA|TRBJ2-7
TGCGCCAGCAGCTTAGAGGCAGGCCAAGCTTACGAGCAGTACTTC
CASSLEAGQAYEQYF
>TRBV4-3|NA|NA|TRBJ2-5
TGCGCCAGCAGCCTCGGGGTAAACCAAGAGACCCAGTACTTC
CASSLGVNQETQYF
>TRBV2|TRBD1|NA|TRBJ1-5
TGTGCCAGCAGCGGACAGGGGATAGGGCAGCCCCAGCATTTT
CASSGQGIGQPQHF
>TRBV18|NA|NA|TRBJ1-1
TGTGCCAGCTCCGTCAACCGGGATACTGAAGCTTTCTTT
CASSVNRDTEAFF
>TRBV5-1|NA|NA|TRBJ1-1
TGCGCCAGCAGCTCCTTAAACAGGAACACTGAAGCTTTCTTT
CASSSLNRNTEAFF
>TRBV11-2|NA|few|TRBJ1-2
TGTGCCAGCGGGGGGAACTATGGCTACACCTTC
CASGGNYGYTF
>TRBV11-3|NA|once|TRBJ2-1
TGTGCCAGCAGCCCCGCGGGGGCCGAGCAGTTCTTC
CASSPAGAEQFF
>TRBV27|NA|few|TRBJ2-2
TGTGCCAGCAGTTTACAGACCGGGGAGCTGTTTTTT
CASSLQTGELFF
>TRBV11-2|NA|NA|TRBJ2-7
TGTGCCAGCAGCTCCCCGCCGGGGGAGCAGTACTTC
CASSSPPGEQYF
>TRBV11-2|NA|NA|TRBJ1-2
TGTGCCAGCAGAAAGCAGGGGAACTATGGCTACACCTTC
CASRKQGNYGYTF
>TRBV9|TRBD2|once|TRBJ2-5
TGTGCCAGCAGCGGTGGGAGCGGGGGATACCAAGAGACCCAGTACTTC
CASSGGSGGYQETQYF
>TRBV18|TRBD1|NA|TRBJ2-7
TGTGCCAGCTCACCACACCGGGACAGCTCCTACGAGCAGTACTTC
CASSPHRDSSYEQYF
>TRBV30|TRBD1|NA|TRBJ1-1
TGTGCCTGGAGTGTAAGTCGGACAGGGGCGAACACTGAAGCTTTCTTT
CAWSVSRTGANTEAFF
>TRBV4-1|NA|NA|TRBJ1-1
TGCGCCAGCAGCCAAGGAGGGGGAAACACTGAAGCTTTCTTT
CASSQGGGNTEAFF
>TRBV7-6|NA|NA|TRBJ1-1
TGTGCCAGCAGCCGACTTGTGAACACTGAAGCTTTCTTT
CASSRLVNTEAFF
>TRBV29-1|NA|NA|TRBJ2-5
TGCAGCGTTGAGGTCGTGCGAAGTCAAGAGACCCAGTACTTC
CSVEVVRSQETQYF
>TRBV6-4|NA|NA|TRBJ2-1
TGTGCCAGCAGTGAGTTTCTATACAATGAGCAGTTCTTC
CASSEFLYNEQFF
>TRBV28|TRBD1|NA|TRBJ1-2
TGTGCCAGCAGCGGGACAGGGTCTGGCTACACCTTC
CASSGTGSGYTF
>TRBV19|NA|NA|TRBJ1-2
TGTGCCAGTAGTATTTCAGGGAATTATGGCTACACCTTC
CASSISGNYGYTF
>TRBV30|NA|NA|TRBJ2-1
TGTGCCTGGAGTAGGGGTTGGGACAATGAGCAGTTCTTC
CAWSRGWDNEQFF
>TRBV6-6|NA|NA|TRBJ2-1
TGTGCCAGCAGTTACATCATAGGGGGGGTTAATGAGCAGTTCTTC
CASSYIIGGVNEQFF
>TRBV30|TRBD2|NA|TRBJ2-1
TGTGCCTGGGAAGGCGGGCGGGGGGGATACAATGAGCAGTTCTTC
CAWEGGRGGYNEQFF
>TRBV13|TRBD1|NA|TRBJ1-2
TGTGCCAGCAGCTTAGACAGGGGAAACTATGGCTACACCTTC
CASSLDRGNYGYTF
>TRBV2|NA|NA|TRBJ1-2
TGTGCCAGCTTGACGAGGGACAAATACTATGGCTACACCTTC
CASLTRDKYYGYTF
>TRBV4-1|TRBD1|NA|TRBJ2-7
TGCGCCAGCAGCCAAGGCCTGGACAGGACCTACGAGCAGTACTTC
CASSQGLDRTYEQYF
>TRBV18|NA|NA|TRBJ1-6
TGTGCCAGCTCACCTTCCCAGGTGGATAATTCACCCCTCCACTTT
CASSPSQVDNSPLHF
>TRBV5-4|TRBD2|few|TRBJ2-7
TGTGCCAGCAGCTTGGGCGGGGGGGTTTCCTACGAGCAGTACTTC
CASSLGGGVSYEQYF
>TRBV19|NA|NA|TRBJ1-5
TGTGCCAGTAGTATTACAGAGAATCAGCCCCAGCATTTT
CASSITENQPQHF
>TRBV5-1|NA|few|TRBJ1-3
TGCGCCAGCAGCTTGCCACAGGGAAGTGGAAACACCATATATTTT
CASSLPQGSGNTIYF
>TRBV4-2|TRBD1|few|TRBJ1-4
TGTGCCAGCAGCCAAGAAGGGACAGGGGGCCCGAGGGATGAAAAACTGTTTTTT
CASSQEGTGGPRDEKLFF
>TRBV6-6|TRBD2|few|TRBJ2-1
TGTGCCAGCAGTTCGGGACTAGCGGGGGGTGAGCAGTTCTTC
CASSSGLAGGEQFF
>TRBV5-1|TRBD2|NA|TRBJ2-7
TGCGCCAGCAGCTTGGCCGCCCAGCGGGGCTACGAGCAGTACTTC
CASSLAAQRGYEQYF